What follows are 8 T cell receptor beta chains derived from one specimen sequenced in a study of CXCR3-negative and CXCR3-positive naive CD8 T cells. Libraries of TRB cDNA were made by 5' RACE and carried UMIs. Following a re-call of the 5' RACE reads, TCRdb has one entry per CDR3 protein and lacks DNA. The data include 140,000 to 150,000 distinct CDR3 sequences; the top ten clones carry under 0.35%. Study results and limitations: Compared with CXCR3-negative naive cells, CXCR3-positive naive cells showed more hydrophobic TRB CDR3s.

Their cognate antigens are unknown. The specimen was naive CXCR3+ CD8+ T cells from blood. Subset here: CD45RO-CCR7+CD27+CD95- naive CD8+ T cells expressing CXCR3 (TNR3+). The source of these receptors is a human donor in good health. Some clones in this sample may be carry-over from other donors' samples.

V usage is TRBV29-1 and J usage is TRBJ2-7. Germline V gene lookup returns CDR1 SQVTM and CDR2 ANQGSEA. The CDR3 spans 11 residues. CDR3 residues: CSVVRTGEQYF.

This chain uses TRBV28 with TRBJ2-7. Germline CDR1 MDHEN, CDR2 SYDVKM. There are 12 residues in the CDR3. CDR3 protein: CASSDLSYEQYF.

V is TRBV9 and J is TRBJ2-1; the D call of TRBD1 rests on TCRdb alone, since no DNA is present to check it. CDR3 length equals 12 residues. The germline gives CDR1 SGDLS, CDR2 YYNGEE. The CDR3 sequence: CASSAAHNEQFF.

V usage is TRBV20-1 and J usage is TRBJ2-2; TCRdb's D call of TRBD1 is untestable without DNA. The CDR3 is 14 amino acids. The V gene's germline CDR1 is DFQATT and CDR2 SNEGSKA (reference sequence). CDR3 in amino acids: CSAFDRESVGELFF.

The chain links TRBV2 to TRBJ2-7; TCRdb's D call, TRBD1, is unchecked because there is no DNA. The CDR3 contains 11 residues. Germline lookup yields CDR1 SNHLY and CDR2 FYNNEI. CDR3 sequence: CASIEGVTRNF.

This sequence joins TRBV20-1 and TRBJ2-7; TCRdb picks TRBD1, but there is no DNA to check that call. The CDR3 has 13 amino acids. Germline CDR1 reads DFQATT; CDR2 reads SNEGSKA (reference sequence). The CDR3: CSASQGQGPEQYF.

The chain couples TRBV29-1 to TRBJ2-7. The CDR3 consists of 12 residues. Germline V lookup: CDR1 SQVTM, CDR2 ANQGSEA. This CDR3 reads CSVSGRSYEQYF.

The rearrangement uses TRBV5-1 and TRBJ2-2. Germline lookup yields CDR1 SGHRS and CDR2 YFSETQ. CDR3 length: 13 residues. CDR3 region: CASSWAGTGELFF.